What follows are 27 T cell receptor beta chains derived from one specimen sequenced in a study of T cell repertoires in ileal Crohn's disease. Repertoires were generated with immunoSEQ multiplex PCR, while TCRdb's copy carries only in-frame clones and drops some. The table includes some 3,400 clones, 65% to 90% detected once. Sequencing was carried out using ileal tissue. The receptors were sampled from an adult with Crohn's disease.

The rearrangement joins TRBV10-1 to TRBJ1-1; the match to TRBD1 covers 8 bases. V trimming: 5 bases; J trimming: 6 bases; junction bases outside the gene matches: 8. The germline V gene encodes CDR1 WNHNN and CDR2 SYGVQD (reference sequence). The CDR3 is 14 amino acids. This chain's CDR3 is CASSPGTGGAEAFF. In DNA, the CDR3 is TGCGCCAGCAGTCCCGGGACAGGAGGCGCTGAAGCTTTCTTT.

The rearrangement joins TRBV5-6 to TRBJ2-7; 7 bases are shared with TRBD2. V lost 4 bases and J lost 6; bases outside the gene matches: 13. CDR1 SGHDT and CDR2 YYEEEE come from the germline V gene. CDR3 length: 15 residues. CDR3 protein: CASSTLGTTPGEQYV. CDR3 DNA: TGTGCCAGCAGCACACTCGGGACTACCCCTGGCGAGCAGTACGTC.

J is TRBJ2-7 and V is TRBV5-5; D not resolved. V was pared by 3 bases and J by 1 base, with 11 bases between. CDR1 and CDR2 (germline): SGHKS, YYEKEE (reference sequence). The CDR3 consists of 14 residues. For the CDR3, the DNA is TGTGCCAGCAGCTCTTTACAGAGTTCCTACGAGCAGTACGTC. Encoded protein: CASSSLQSSYEQYV.

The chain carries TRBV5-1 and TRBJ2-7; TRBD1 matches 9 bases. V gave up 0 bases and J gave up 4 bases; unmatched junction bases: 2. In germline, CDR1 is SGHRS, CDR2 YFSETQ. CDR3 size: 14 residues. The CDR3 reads CASSLDRGRYEQYV. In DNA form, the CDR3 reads TGCGCCAGCAGCTTGGACAGGGGGCGATACGAGCAGTACGTC.

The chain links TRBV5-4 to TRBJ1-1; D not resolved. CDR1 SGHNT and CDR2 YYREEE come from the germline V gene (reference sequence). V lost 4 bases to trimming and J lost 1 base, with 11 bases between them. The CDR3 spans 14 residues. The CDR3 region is CASSPNPGNTEAFF. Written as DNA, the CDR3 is TGTGCCAGCAGCCCCAACCCGGGGAACACTGAAGCTTTCTTT.

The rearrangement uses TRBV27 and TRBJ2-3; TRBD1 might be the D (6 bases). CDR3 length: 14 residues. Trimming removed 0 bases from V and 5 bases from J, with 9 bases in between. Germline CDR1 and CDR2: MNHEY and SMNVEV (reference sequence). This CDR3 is CASSLSARGDTQYF. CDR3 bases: TGTGCCAGCAGTTTATCGGCCAGGGGAGATACGCAGTATTTT.

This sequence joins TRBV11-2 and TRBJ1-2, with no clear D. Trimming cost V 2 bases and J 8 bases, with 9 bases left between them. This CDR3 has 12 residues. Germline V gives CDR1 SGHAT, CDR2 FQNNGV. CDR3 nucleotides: TGTGCCAGCAGCTTATCTGGTAGCGGCTACACCTTC. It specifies CASSLSGSGYTF. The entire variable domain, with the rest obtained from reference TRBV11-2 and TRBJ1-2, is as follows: EAGVAQSPRYKIIEKRQSVAFWCNPISGHATLYWYQQILGQGPKLLIQFQNNGVVDDSQLPKDRFSAERLKGVDSTLKIQPAKLEDSAVYLCASSLSGSGYTFGSGTRLTVV.

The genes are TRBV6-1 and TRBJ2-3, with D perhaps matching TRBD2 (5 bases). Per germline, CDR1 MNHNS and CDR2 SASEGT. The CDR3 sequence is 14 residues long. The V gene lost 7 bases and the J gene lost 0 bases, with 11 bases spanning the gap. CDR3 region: CASKGWRSTDTQYF. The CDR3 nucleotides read TGTGCCAGCAAGGGATGGAGGAGCACAGATACGCAGTATTTT.

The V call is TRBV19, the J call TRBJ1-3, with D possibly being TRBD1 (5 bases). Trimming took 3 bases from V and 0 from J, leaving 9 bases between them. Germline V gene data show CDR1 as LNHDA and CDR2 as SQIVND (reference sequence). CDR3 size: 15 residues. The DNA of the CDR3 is TGTGCCAGTAGTATTGGGAGGGGCTCTGGAAACACCATATATTTT. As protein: CASSIGRGSGNTIYF. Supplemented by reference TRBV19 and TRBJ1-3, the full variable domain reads DGGITQSPKYLFRKEGQNVTLSCEQNLNHDAMYWYRQDPGQGLRLIYYSQIVNDFQKGDIAEGYSVSREKKESFPLTVTSAQKNPTAFYLCASSIGRGSGNTIYFGEGSWLTVV.

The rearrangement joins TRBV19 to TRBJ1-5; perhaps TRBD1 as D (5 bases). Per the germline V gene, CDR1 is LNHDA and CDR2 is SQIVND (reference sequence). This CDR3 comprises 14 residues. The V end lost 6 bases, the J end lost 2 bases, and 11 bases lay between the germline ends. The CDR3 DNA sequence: TGTGCCAGTAGCAGAGACAGCGGCAATCAGCCCCAGCATTTT. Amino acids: CASSRDSGNQPQHF.

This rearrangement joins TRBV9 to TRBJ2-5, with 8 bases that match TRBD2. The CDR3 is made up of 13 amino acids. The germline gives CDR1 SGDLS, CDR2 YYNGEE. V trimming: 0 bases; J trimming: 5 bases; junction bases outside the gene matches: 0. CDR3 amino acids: CASSVGGGETQYF. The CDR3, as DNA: TGTGCCAGCAGCGTAGGCGGGGGGGAGACCCAGTACTTC.

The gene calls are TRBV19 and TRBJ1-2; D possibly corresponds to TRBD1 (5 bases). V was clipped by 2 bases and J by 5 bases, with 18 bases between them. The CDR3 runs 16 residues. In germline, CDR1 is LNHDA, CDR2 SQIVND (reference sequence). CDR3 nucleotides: TGTGCCAGTAGTATATCGGAGGGGAGGGGACCTTATGGCTACACCTTC. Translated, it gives CASSISEGRGPYGYTF.

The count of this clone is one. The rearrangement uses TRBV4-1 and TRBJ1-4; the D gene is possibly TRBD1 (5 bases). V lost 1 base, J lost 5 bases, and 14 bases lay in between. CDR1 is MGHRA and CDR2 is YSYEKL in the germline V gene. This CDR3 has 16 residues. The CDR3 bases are TGCGCCAGCAGCCAAGTCTCAGGGTACGGGAATGAAAAACTGTTTTTT. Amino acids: CASSQVSGYGNEKLFF.

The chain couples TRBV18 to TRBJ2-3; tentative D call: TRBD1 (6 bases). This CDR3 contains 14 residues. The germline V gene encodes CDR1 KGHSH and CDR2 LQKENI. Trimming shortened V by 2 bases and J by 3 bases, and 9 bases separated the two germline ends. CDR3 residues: CASSPFQGTDTQYF. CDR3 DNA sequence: TGTGCCAGCTCACCATTCCAGGGGACAGATACGCAGTATTTT.

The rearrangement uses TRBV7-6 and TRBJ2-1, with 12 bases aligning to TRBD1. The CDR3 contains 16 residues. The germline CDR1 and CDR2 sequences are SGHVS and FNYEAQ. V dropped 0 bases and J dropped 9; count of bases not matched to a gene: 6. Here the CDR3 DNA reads TGTGCCAGCAGCTTAGCAGGGACAGGGGGCTTCAGTGAGCAGTTCTTC. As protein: CASSLAGTGGFSEQFF.

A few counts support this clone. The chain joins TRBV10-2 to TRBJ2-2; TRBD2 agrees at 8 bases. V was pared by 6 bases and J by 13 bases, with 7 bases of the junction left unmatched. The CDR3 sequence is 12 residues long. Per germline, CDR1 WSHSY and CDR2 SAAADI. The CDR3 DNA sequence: TGCGCCAGCAGCGCGACCGCGGGAGGGCTGTTTTTT. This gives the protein CASSATAGGLFF.

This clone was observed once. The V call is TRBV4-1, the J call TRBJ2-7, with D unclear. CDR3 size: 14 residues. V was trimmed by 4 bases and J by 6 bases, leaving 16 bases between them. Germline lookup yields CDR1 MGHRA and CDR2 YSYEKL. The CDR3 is CASSLYKERSEQYF. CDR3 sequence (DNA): TGCGCCAGCAGCCTCTATAAGGAGCGTAGCGAGCAGTACTTC.

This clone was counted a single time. The CDR3 DNA reads as TGTGCCAGCAGCTTTTCCACGGACAGGGACGAGCAGTACTTC. It specifies CASSFSTDRDEQYF. This sequence joins TRBV5-4 and TRBJ2-7; TRBD1 aligns across 8 bases. Germline CDR1 reads SGHNT; CDR2 reads YYREEE (reference sequence). The trim removed 2 bases at V and 5 bases at J, leaving 6 bases unmatched. The CDR3 length is 14 residues.

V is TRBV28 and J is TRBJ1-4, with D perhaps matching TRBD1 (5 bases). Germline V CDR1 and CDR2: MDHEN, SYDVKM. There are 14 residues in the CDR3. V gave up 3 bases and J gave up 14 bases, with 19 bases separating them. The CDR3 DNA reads TGTGCCAGCAGTTTGGACAAGTCCGGAACCCATCTGTTTTTT. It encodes CASSLDKSGTHLFF.

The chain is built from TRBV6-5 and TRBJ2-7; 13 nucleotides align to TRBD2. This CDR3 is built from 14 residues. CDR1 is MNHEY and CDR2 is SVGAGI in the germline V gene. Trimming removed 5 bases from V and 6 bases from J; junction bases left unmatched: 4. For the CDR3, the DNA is TGTGCCAGCAGTCCCCGGACTAGCGGGAGCGAGCAGTACGTC. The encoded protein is CASSPRTSGSEQYV.

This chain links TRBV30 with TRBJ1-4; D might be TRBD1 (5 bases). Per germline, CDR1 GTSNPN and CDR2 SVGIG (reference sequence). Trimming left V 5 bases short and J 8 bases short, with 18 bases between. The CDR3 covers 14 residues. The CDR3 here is CAWCQGSAGEKLFF. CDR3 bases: TGTGCCTGGTGCCAGGGTTCCGCAGGGGAAAAACTGTTTTTT.

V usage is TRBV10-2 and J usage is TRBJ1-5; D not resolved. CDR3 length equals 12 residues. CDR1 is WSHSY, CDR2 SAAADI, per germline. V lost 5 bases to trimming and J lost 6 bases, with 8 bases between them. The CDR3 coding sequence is TGCGCCAGCAGTCCGAGTTTTCAGCCCCAGCATTTT. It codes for CASSPSFQPQHF.

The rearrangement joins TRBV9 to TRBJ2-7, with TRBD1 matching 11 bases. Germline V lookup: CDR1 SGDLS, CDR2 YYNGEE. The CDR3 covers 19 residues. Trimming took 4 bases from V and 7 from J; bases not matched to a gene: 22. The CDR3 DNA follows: TGTGCCAGCAGCTCTCACCCTCCTTTGGACAGGGGGCTGGGGGGGGAGCAGTACTTC. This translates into CASSSHPPLDRGLGGEQYF. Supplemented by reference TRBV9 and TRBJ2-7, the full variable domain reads DSGVTQTPKHLITATGQRVTLRCSPRSGDLSVYWYQQSLDQGLQFLIQYYNGEERAKGNILERFSAQQFPDLHSELNLSSLELGDSALYFCASSSHPPLDRGLGGEQYFGPGTRLTVT.

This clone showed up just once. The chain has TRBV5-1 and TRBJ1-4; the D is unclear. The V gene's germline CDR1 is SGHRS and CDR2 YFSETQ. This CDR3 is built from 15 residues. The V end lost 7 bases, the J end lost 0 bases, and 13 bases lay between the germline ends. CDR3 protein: CASPRQTATNEKLFF. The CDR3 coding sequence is TGCGCCAGCCCCCGACAAACTGCAACTAATGAAAAACTGTTTTTT.

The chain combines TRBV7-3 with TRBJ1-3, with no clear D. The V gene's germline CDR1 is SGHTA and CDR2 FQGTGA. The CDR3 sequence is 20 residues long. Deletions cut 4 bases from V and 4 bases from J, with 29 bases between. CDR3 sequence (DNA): TGTGCCAGCAGCTACATGATAGGATCAACGGAGGACGGTCGGGGAAACACCATATATTTT. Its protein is CASSYMIGSTEDGRGNTIYF.

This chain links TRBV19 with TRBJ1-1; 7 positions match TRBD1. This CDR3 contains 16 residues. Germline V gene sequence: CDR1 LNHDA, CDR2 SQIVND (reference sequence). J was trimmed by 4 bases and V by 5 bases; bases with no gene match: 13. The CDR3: CASSDRQGRGSTEAFF. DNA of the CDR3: TGTGCCAGTAGTGACCGACAGGGTAGGGGATCCACTGAAGCTTTCTTT.

The CDR3 coding sequence is TGTGCAAGACCCCTGGGACTAGCAGCCCATGAGCAGTTCTTC. It encodes CARPLGLAAHEQFF. The chain recombines TRBV12-2 with TRBJ2-1; the table's D gene call, TRBD2, was not cross checked with the DNA. TRBV12-2 is designated a pseudogene. This CDR3 contains 14 residues.